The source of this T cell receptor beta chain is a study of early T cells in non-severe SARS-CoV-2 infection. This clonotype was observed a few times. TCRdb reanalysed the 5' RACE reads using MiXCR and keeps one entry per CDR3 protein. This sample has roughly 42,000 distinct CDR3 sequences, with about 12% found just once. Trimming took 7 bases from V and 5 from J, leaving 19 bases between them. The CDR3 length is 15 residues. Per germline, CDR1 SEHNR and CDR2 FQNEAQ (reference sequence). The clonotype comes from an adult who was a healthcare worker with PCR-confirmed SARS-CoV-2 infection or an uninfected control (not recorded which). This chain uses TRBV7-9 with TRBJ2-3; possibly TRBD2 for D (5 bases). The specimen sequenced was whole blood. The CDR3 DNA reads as TGTGCCAGCACCGAGCCCGCTAGGGAGCGAGATACGCAGTATTTT. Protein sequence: CASTEPARERDTQYF.